A single sample gave rise to the 23 T cell receptor beta chains below, sequenced in a study of Ad26.COV2.S vaccination and SARS-CoV-2 variants. Only in-frame clones appear in the TCRdb table, and some are missing; sequencing was by immunoSEQ multiplex PCR. The sample has roughly 680,000 clones; around 89% are singletons. The treatment: about 20 received Ad26.COV2.S at low or high dose, single or two shots; 5 received placebo; per-sample allocation not given. Following the first vaccine or placebo injection, samples were taken on day 63. Source: peripheral blood, taken in a trial of Ad26.COV2.S vaccine versus placebo. These receptors all come from a person aged 18-65 years who received the Ad26.COV2.S COVID-19 vaccine or a placebo.

DNA for the CDR3: TGTGCCATCAGTCAAGGGGAGAACACTGAAGCTTTCTTT. Translated, it gives CAISQGENTEAFF. The chain is built from TRBV10-3 and TRBJ1-1; perhaps TRBD1 as D (5 bases). V lost 5 bases and J lost 1, with 8 bases in between. This CDR3 has 13 amino acids. The V gene's germline CDR1 is ENHRY and CDR2 SYGVKD.

This clone was recorded only once. The chain is built from TRBV27 and TRBJ2-2; D call uncertain. With 2 bases removed from V and 5 bases from J, the gap between germline ends came to 9 bases. The CDR3 runs to 14 residues. The germline V gene encodes CDR1 MNHEY and CDR2 SMNVEV (reference sequence). The CDR3: CASSLNEGTGELFF. The CDR3 region has the DNA TGTGCCAGCAGTTTAAATGAAGGGACCGGGGAGCTGTTTTTT.

This clone showed up just a few times. The CDR3 nucleotides read TGTGCCAGCTCACCAGAGATTGGGGACAGGGGGTCTGAGCAGTACTTC. It codes for CASSPEIGDRGSEQYF. This chain connects TRBV18 to TRBJ2-7; 11 bases are shared with TRBD1. The ends lost 2 bases at V and 7 bases at J; junction bases unmatched: 10. The CDR3 is made up of 16 amino acids. Germline V lookup: CDR1 KGHSH, CDR2 LQKENI.

The rearrangement uses TRBV7-3 and TRBJ1-1; D not certain. Trimming cost V 0 bases and J 1 base, with 9 bases left between them. This CDR3 is 15 amino acids long. CDR1 SGHTA and CDR2 FQGTGA come from the germline V gene. CDR3 sequence reads: CASSLTNTENTEAFF. In DNA, the CDR3 is TGTGCCAGCAGCTTAACCAATACAGAGAACACTGAAGCTTTCTTT. The full variable domain, with the rest looked up from reference TRBV7-3 and TRBJ1-1, is GAGVSQTPSNKVTEKGKYVELRCDPISGHTALYWYRQSLGQGPEFLIYFQGTGAADDSGLPNDRFFAVRPEGSVSTLKIQRTERGDSAVYLCASSLTNTENTEAFFGQGTRLTVV.

V and J are TRBV7-2 and TRBJ1-2; D not resolved. The V end was cut by 1 base, the J end by 0 bases, with 12 bases between. Germline CDR1 reads SGHTA; CDR2 reads FQGNSA. The length of the CDR3 is 16 residues. CDR3 protein: CASSLERHPSNYGYTF. The CDR3 DNA sequence: TGTGCCAGCAGCTTAGAGCGACACCCATCTAACTATGGCTACACCTTC.

The rearrangement links TRBV27 to TRBJ2-2, with D possibly being TRBD1 (6 bases). The CDR3 consists of 13 residues. V was pared by 8 bases and J by 8 bases, with 15 bases between. CDR1 is MNHEY and CDR2 is SMNVEV in the germline V gene (reference sequence). The CDR3 coding sequence is TGTGCCAGCTCAACAGGGATTTCGGGGGAGCTGTTTTTT. This encodes CASSTGISGELFF.

DNA for the CDR3: TGCAGTGCTAGTACGCGACAGGGGGCCGATGAGCAGTTCTTC. Protein sequence: CSASTRQGADEQFF. The chain recombines TRBV20-1 with TRBJ2-1; the match to TRBD1 covers 10 bases. Germline-derived CDR1 and CDR2 are DFQATT and SNEGSKA (reference sequence). Trimming cost V 3 bases and J 8 bases; bases outside gene matches: 7. The CDR3 extends over 14 amino acids.

This sequence joins TRBV7-2 and TRBJ2-5; D unresolved. Trimming took off 3 bases at V and 2 bases at J, with 7 bases between the two ends. There are 13 residues in the CDR3. In germline, CDR1 is SGHTA, CDR2 FQGNSA. CDR3 region: CASSFGQQETQYF. The CDR3 region has the DNA TGTGCCAGCAGCTTCGGGCAACAAGAGACCCAGTACTTC.

The chain combines TRBV10-1 with TRBJ2-5; the D gene is possibly TRBD2 (5 bases). The CDR3 contains 13 residues. V was cut by 5 bases and J by 0 bases, with 7 bases left in between. Germline V gene sequence: CDR1 WNHNN, CDR2 SYGVQD (reference sequence). The CDR3 DNA reads TGCGCCAGCAGTCCGGGATACCAAGAGACCCAGTACTTC. It yields the protein CASSPGYQETQYF.

This CDR3 is CASSHQRAPLHF. Here the CDR3 DNA reads TGTGCCAGCAGTCACCAGAGAGCACCCCTCCACTTT. The V call is TRBV6-6, the J call TRBJ1-6, with D unclear. Germline lookup yields CDR1 MNHNY and CDR2 SVGAGI (reference sequence). The V and J ends lost 5 bases and 11 bases respectively, with 10 bases between them. The length of the CDR3 is 12 residues.

This clone was observed a handful of times. The chain has TRBV27 and TRBJ2-7; no firm D call. V lost 3 bases and J lost 2, with 11 bases in between. The CDR3 has 14 amino acids. The V gene's germline CDR1 is MNHEY and CDR2 SMNVEV (reference sequence). The CDR3: CASSFGGTTYEQYF. The CDR3 nucleotides read TGTGCCAGCAGTTTCGGCGGAACCACCTACGAGCAGTACTTC.

The V and J genes are TRBV10-3 and TRBJ1-5; 7 bases are shared with TRBD1. The length of the CDR3 is 14 residues. Germline V CDR1 and CDR2: ENHRY, SYGVKD. V lost 3 bases and J lost 6; bases outside the gene matches: 5. CDR3 nucleotide sequence: TGTGCCATCAGTGAAACAGGGGAAGTTCAGCCCCAGCATTTT. Protein product: CAISETGEVQPQHF.

The chain has TRBV5-6 and TRBJ2-7; no definite D call. The germline V and J ends were trimmed by 6 bases and 0 bases, with 16 bases remaining between them. The CDR3 has 15 residues. Looked up from germline, CDR1 is SGHDT and CDR2 is YYEEEE. Here the CDR3 DNA reads TGTGCCAGCACCATAGGAGAGTTGAGCTCCTACGAGCAGTACTTC. It is translated as CASTIGELSSYEQYF.

This chain uses TRBV7-8 with TRBJ2-5; D is unresolved. V was shortened by 5 bases and J by 1 base, with 17 bases between the two germline ends. The CDR3 has 16 residues. Germline loops: CDR1 SGHVS, CDR2 FQNEAQ. The CDR3 reads CASSPPGPPLQETQYF. CDR3 coding DNA: TGTGCCAGCAGCCCACCCGGACCCCCCCTCCAAGAGACCCAGTACTTC.

This chain uses TRBV7-9 with TRBJ1-2; the D is unclear. The CDR3 covers 15 residues. V was trimmed by 0 bases and J by 3 bases, leaving 11 bases between them. Germline V gene data show CDR1 as SEHNR and CDR2 as FQNEAQ (reference sequence). The CDR3 region has the DNA TGTGCCAGCAGCTTAGCGAAGGGTTTTGACTATGGCTACACCTTC. Amino acids: CASSLAKGFDYGYTF.

The genes are TRBV4-2 and TRBJ2-7; 8 bases match TRBD1. V trimming: 0 bases; J trimming: 3 bases; junction bases outside the gene matches: 4. This CDR3 has 15 residues. CDR1 is LGHNA and CDR2 is YNFKEQ in the germline V gene. DNA of the CDR3: TGTGCCAGCAGCCAAGACGGACAGGGCAGCTACGAGCAGTACTTC. Its protein product is CASSQDGQGSYEQYF.

The chain carries TRBV7-9 and TRBJ2-5, with D possibly TRBD1 on 5 matching bases. V was clipped by 2 bases and J by 4 bases, with 17 bases between them. Germline lookup yields CDR1 SEHNR and CDR2 FQNEAQ (reference sequence). The length of the CDR3 is 16 residues. The CDR3 protein is CASSLIVWGASETQYF. The CDR3 DNA sequence: TGTGCCAGCAGCTTAATAGTGTGGGGCGCATCAGAGACCCAGTACTTC.

Of note for this clone: A much larger clone sits a single nucleotide away, making a read error possible. The V call is TRBV5-6, the J call TRBJ2-2, with D unclear. CDR1 is SGHDT, CDR2 YYEEEE, per germline. This CDR3 has 11 amino acids. V was clipped by 5 bases and J by 5 bases, with 4 bases between them. The chain's CDR3 is CASSSTGELFF. CDR3 nucleotide sequence: TGTGCCAGCAGTTCTACCGGGGAGCTGTTTTTT.

The gene calls are TRBV28 and TRBJ2-7; D not resolved. Germline values: CDR1 MDHEN, CDR2 SYDVKM. V was cut by 3 bases and J by 3 bases, with 9 bases left in between. The CDR3 totals 13 residues. The CDR3 nucleotides are TGTGCCAGCAGTTTCTTACCCGACTACGAGCAGTACTTC. Translated, it gives CASSFLPDYEQYF.

The chain employs TRBV15 and TRBJ1-3, with 7 positions matching TRBD1. The CDR3 is made up of 14 amino acids. The V gene end was trimmed by 8 bases and the J gene end by 2 bases; junction bases not matched to a gene: 6. The germline gives CDR1 LNHNV, CDR2 YYDKDF (reference sequence). CDR3 protein: CATGTELTGNTIYF. In DNA, the CDR3 is TGTGCCACCGGGACAGAACTAACTGGAAACACCATATATTTT.

This rearrangement joins TRBV30 to TRBJ2-1; D call uncertain. The CDR3 is 12 amino acids. Germline CDR1 is GTSNPN and CDR2 is SVGIG (reference sequence). Between the trimmed V and J ends, which lost 0 bases and 8 bases, there was a span of 8 bases. The CDR3 DNA reads TGTGCCTGGAGTGTACGGCTACATGAGCAGTTCTTC. It encodes CAWSVRLHEQFF.

The chain recombines TRBV14 with TRBJ2-5; D may be TRBD2 (6 bases). V dropped 1 base and J dropped 6 bases, with 9 bases sitting between them. The CDR3 loop spans 13 amino acids. Germline V gene sequence: CDR1 SGHDN, CDR2 FVKESK. The DNA for the CDR3 is TGTGCCAGCAGCCAAGTAGGGACTCAGACCCAGTACTTC. It is translated as CASSQVGTQTQYF.

The chain combines TRBV5-1 with TRBJ2-7; D not resolved. Trimming cost V 0 bases and J 3 bases, with 10 bases left between them. The CDR3 consists of 14 residues. Germline V gene data show CDR1 as SGHRS and CDR2 as YFSETQ. CDR3 sequence: CASSLVVRNYEQYF. CDR3 coding DNA: TGCGCCAGCAGCTTGGTAGTCAGAAACTACGAGCAGTACTTC.